This T cell receptor beta chain was captured in a study of siplizumab effects on memory and regulatory T cells. The length of the CDR3 is 16 residues. The J segment lost 5 bases and the V segment lost 0 bases, leaving 8 bases of the junction unmatched. Germline V gene lookup returns CDR1 SGHRS and CDR2 YFSETQ. As concerns this clone: Its matching antigen is unknown.

Study-wide results and limits: Suppressive function of proliferating Tregs from siplizumab cultures was not confirmed. Under siplizumab, an average about 70% of mappable alloreactive CD4+ clones were Treg-derived, compared with more than 25% in controls.

Assays captured approximately 100,000 TCR templates per sample. Clones were read by immunoSEQ multiplex PCR, and TCRdb kept only the in-frame ones, dropping some. Among around 100,000 clones listed, about 94% were seen once. The chain combines TRBV5-1 with TRBJ2-5; 9 positions agree with TRBD2. The sequencing sample was made of non-Treg CD4+ T cells sorted from blood. The clonotype comes from a human donor in good health. The CDR3 DNA is TGCGCCAGCAGCTTGGGGCAACTAGCGGGCGGTGAGACCCAGTACTTC. Its protein is CASSLGQLAGGETQYF.